Given below is one T cell receptor beta chain in context. The target antigen is unknown. One end of the junction is discordant with germline, which a read error may explain. Germline V lookup: CDR1 GTSNPN, CDR2 SVGIG (reference sequence). The CDR3 extends over 17 amino acids. The data are from a study of PD-1 blockade in classical Hodgkin lymphoma. Overall study results and limits: Complete responders matched newly diagnosed patients in baseline diversity. As was reported, newly diagnosed patients showed lower baseline TCR diversity than healthy donors did. In CD4+ cells, TCR diversity went up significantly by C4D1, but in CD8+ cells it did not.

Repertoires were generated with immunoSEQ multiplex PCR, while TCRdb's copy carries only in-frame clones and drops some. The data show approximately 25,000 clones, over 60% seen once. Specified time point: cycle 4 day 1 (C4D1), after more than 5 weeks of nivolumab. After autologous stem cell transplantation all patients relapsed, and prior brentuximab vedotin exposure differed between cohorts. The V and J genes are TRBV30 and TRBJ2-3, with D possibly TRBD2 on 6 matching bases. The specimen comprised peripheral blood mononuclear cells (PBMCs), sampled before the fourth cycle of nivolumab. The sequence was collected from a human donor with classical Hodgkin lymphoma. In DNA, the CDR3 is TGTACCTGGAGTGTAGCCCGGGAGAAAGGAGGAACAGATACGCAGTATTTT. Translating it yields CTWSVAREKGGTDTQYF.